These 20 T cell receptor beta chains share one sample of origin, sequenced in a study of T-cell memory formation after mild COVID-19. Each CDR3 protein gets one entry after TCRdb re-called the 5' RACE reads with MiXCR. This table holds more than 350,000 distinct CDR3 sequences, approximately 21% found once. Sequenced input: PBMCs or a T cell subset sorted from them (not recorded which). The source of these receptors is an adult woman who had mild COVID-19 (a few samples of this study predate the infection). Cell type and time point are not known.

This clonotype was observed a handful of times. The CDR3 loop reads CASSYGSVPADTQYF. The CDR3 coding sequence is TGTGCCAGCAGTTACGGGTCGGTTCCCGCAGATACGCAGTATTTT. The chain carries TRBV6-5 and TRBJ2-3; unclear D gene. The ends were cut back, 2 bases at V and 4 bases at J, with 13 bases in the middle. Germline CDR1 MNHEY, CDR2 SVGAGI. The CDR3 consists of 15 residues.

The chain has TRBV4-2 and TRBJ2-1; D is possibly TRBD1 or TRBD2 (6 bases each). The CDR3 loop spans 14 amino acids. With 4 bases removed from V and 0 bases from J, the gap between germline ends came to 7 bases. The V gene's germline CDR1 is LGHNA and CDR2 YNFKEQ. CDR3 residues: CASSRGASYNEQFF. In nucleotides, the CDR3 is TGTGCCAGCAGCCGGGGGGCCTCCTACAATGAGCAGTTCTTC.

This clonotype was detected only a few times. The genes are TRBV18 and TRBJ2-5; D gene unclear. Looked up from germline, CDR1 is KGHSH and CDR2 is LQKENI. This CDR3 contains 12 residues. Trimming took off 2 bases at V and 5 bases at J, with 6 bases between the two ends. This CDR3 reads CASSPMAETQYF. CDR3 coding DNA: TGTGCCAGCTCACCAATGGCGGAGACCCAGTACTTC. The variable domain in full, with the rest retrieved from reference TRBV18 and TRBJ2-5, is NAGVMQNPRHLVRRRGQEARLRCSPMKGHSHVYWYRQLPEEGLKFMVYLQKENIIDESGMPKERFSAEFPKEGPSILRIQQVVRGDSAAYFCASSPMAETQYFGPGTRLLVL.

The genes are TRBV14 and TRBJ2-2, with 9 bases that match TRBD1. Trimming cost V 4 bases and J 7 bases; bases outside gene matches: 16. This CDR3 comprises 18 residues. Germline V lookup: CDR1 SGHDN, CDR2 FVKESK. CDR3 coding DNA: TGTGCCAGCAGCCGCAGTTCTTTGGGACAGGGAAGGAGCGGGGAGCTGTTTTTT. Its translation: CASSRSSLGQGRSGELFF.

This clonotype was counted only a few times. The CDR3 coding sequence is TGTGCCAGCAGTTACCGGCCTGATAGCAATCAGCCCCAGCATTTT. Encoded protein: CASSYRPDSNQPQHF. The chain joins TRBV6-5 to TRBJ1-5, with unresolved D. This CDR3 comprises 15 residues. V lost 2 bases, J lost 0 bases, and 8 bases lay in between. Germline-derived CDR1 and CDR2 are MNHEY and SVGAGI.

This clonotype was seen only a few times. This chain links TRBV7-2 with TRBJ1-6, with unresolved D. Trimming left V 1 base short and J 9 bases short, with 1 base between. The CDR3 covers 11 residues. Germline values: CDR1 SGHTA, CDR2 FQGNSA. The CDR3: CASSLGSPLHF. The CDR3 DNA reads as TGTGCCAGCAGCTTAGGTTCACCCCTCCACTTT.

This clonotype came up many times. This chain joins TRBV10-3 and TRBJ2-5, with D hard to call. Between the trimmed V and J ends, which lost 0 bases and 5 bases, there was a span of 4 bases. The CDR3 spans 12 residues. Germline lookup yields CDR1 ENHRY and CDR2 SYGVKD. CDR3 residues: CAISESGETQYF. The CDR3 nucleotides are TGTGCCATCAGTGAGTCGGGGGAGACCCAGTACTTC.

The chain couples TRBV12-3 or TRBV12-4 to TRBJ2-3; D is unresolved. Between the trimmed V and J ends, which lost 4 bases and 8 bases, there was a span of 7 bases. CDR3 length: 11 amino acids. This chain's CDR3 is CASSSIGTQYF. The DNA for the CDR3 is TGTGCCAGCAGTTCGATCGGTACGCAGTATTTT.

The table lists this clonotype with a few counts. The chain couples TRBV4-2 to TRBJ2-7; a weak D match, TRBD2 (6 bases). Trimming removed 0 bases at V and 3 bases at J, with 12 bases between. The CDR3 loop spans 15 amino acids. The germline V gene has CDR1 LGHNA and CDR2 YNFKEQ. CDR3 residues: CASSQDPSASYEQYF. Here the CDR3 DNA reads TGTGCCAGCAGCCAAGATCCTAGCGCTAGCTACGAGCAGTACTTC.

This clonotype was picked up many times. The rearrangement uses TRBV5-1 and TRBJ1-2, with D hard to call. This CDR3 comprises 13 residues. V gave up 0 bases and J gave up 1 base, with 4 bases separating them. The germline V gene encodes CDR1 SGHRS and CDR2 YFSETQ. Here the CDR3 DNA reads TGCGCCAGCAGCTTGGAATTTAACTATGGCTACACCTTC. As protein: CASSLEFNYGYTF. The variable domain in full, completed from reference TRBV5-1 and TRBJ1-2, reads KAGVTQTPRYLIKTRGQQVTLSCSPISGHRSVSWYQQTPGQGLQFLFEYFSETQRNKGNFPGRFSGRQFSNSRSEMNVSTLELGDSALYLCASSLEFNYGYTFGSGTRLTVV.

The chain is built from TRBV9 and TRBJ2-5, with D perhaps matching TRBD1 (6 bases). Trimming removed 1 base at V and 1 base at J, with 20 bases between. Germline V gives CDR1 SGDLS, CDR2 YYNGEE. This CDR3 region has 18 residues. CDR3 bases: TGTGCCAGCAGCGTACCTCAAACCGGGGACATATTCCAAGAGACCCAGTACTTC. Translation gives CASSVPQTGDIFQETQYF.

This clonotype has just a few counts. The V gene is TRBV6-5, the J gene TRBJ2-7; 7 bases are shared with TRBD1. V was clipped by 0 bases and J by 2 bases; unmatched bases: 4. Germline V CDR1 and CDR2: MNHEY, SVGAGI. CDR3 length: 15 residues. The CDR3: CASSYSDRMPYEQYF. For the CDR3, the DNA is TGTGCCAGCAGTTACTCGGACAGGATGCCCTACGAGCAGTACTTC.

The chain is built from TRBV19 and TRBJ2-7; TRBD1 or TRBD2 may be the D gene (5 bases each). Trimming stripped 1 base from V and 7 bases from J, with 14 bases between. There are 14 residues in the CDR3. Per germline, CDR1 LNHDA and CDR2 SQIVND (reference sequence). The CDR3 loop is CASSIAPGPREQYF. CDR3 DNA sequence: TGTGCCAGTAGTATAGCGCCGGGACCTAGGGAGCAGTACTTC.

This clonotype came up many times. The rearrangement joins TRBV5-1 to TRBJ2-1, with D perhaps TRBD1 (6 bases). Deletions cut 2 bases from V and 10 bases from J, with 10 bases between. In germline, CDR1 is SGHRS, CDR2 YFSETQ. The CDR3 length is 12 residues. The CDR3 region has the DNA TGCGCCAGCAGCTTCAGGGGCAGGGAGCAGTTCTTC. It specifies CASSFRGREQFF.

There are a few counts of this clonotype. The rearrangement links TRBV5-6 to TRBJ1-1, with 7 bases identical to TRBD1. There are 15 residues in the CDR3. CDR1 SGHDT and CDR2 YYEEEE come from the germline V gene. Trimming took 4 bases from V and 3 from J; bases not matched to a gene: 9. CDR3 residues: CASSPGTVEDTEAFF. DNA of the CDR3: TGTGCCAGCAGCCCGGGGACAGTCGAGGACACTGAAGCTTTCTTT.

This chain connects TRBV19 to TRBJ1-5; TRBD1 aligns across 10 bases. CDR1 is LNHDA and CDR2 is SQIVND in the germline V gene (reference sequence). J lost 6 bases, V lost 3 bases, and 5 bases had no gene match. The CDR3 totals 15 residues. CDR3 nucleotides: TGTGCCAGTAGTATGGAGACAGGGGGCAGTCAGCCCCAGCATTTT. It is translated as CASSMETGGSQPQHF.

The V and J genes are TRBV27 and TRBJ1-5, with 7 bases fitting TRBD1. With V trimmed by 5 bases and J by 1 base, 5 bases remained unmatched. The CDR3 has 15 residues. Germline CDR1 MNHEY, CDR2 SMNVEV (reference sequence). In DNA form, the CDR3 reads TGTGCCAGCAGTAGGGAGGGGGCGAGCAATCAGCCCCAGCATTTT. Translated: CASSREGASNQPQHF.

This clonotype was detected a few times. This chain joins TRBV20-1 and TRBJ2-3, with D uncertain. The CDR3 runs 13 residues. Per germline, CDR1 DFQATT and CDR2 SNEGSKA (reference sequence). The V end was cut by 1 base, the J end by 0 bases, with 5 bases between. The CDR3 DNA sequence: TGCAGTGCTAGAGGGGGTAGCACAGATACGCAGTATTTT. Its translation: CSARGGSTDTQYF.

The chain joins TRBV18 to TRBJ2-1; 10 nucleotides align to TRBD1. The CDR3 extends over 16 amino acids. Trimming took 3 bases from V and 7 from J; bases not matched to a gene: 9. CDR1 is KGHSH and CDR2 is LQKENI in the germline V gene. Written as DNA, the CDR3 is TGTGCCAGCTCACCGCGTACCGGGACAGGGGAGAATGAGCAGTTCTTC. Its protein product is CASSPRTGTGENEQFF.

This clonotype was seen repeatedly, ten times or more. The chain carries TRBV12-3 or TRBV12-4 and TRBJ1-6; 7 bases are shared with TRBD1. The J segment lost 7 bases and the V segment lost 3 bases, leaving 3 bases of the junction unmatched. The CDR3 has 14 amino acids. CDR3: CASSFGQENSPLHF. The CDR3 region has the DNA TGTGCCAGCAGTTTTGGACAGGAGAATTCACCCCTCCACTTT.